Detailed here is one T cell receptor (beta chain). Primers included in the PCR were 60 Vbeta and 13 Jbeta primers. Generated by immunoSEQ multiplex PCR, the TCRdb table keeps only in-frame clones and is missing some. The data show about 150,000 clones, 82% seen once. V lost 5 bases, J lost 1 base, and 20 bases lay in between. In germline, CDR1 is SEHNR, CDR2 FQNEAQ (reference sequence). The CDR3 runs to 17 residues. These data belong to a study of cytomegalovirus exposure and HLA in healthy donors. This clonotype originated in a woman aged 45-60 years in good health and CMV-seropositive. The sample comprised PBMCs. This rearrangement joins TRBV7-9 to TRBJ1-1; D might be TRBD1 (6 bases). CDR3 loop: CASSRWKGTGKNTEAFF. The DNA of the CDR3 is TGTGCCAGCAGCAGATGGAAGGGAACAGGGAAGAACACTGAAGCTTTCTTT.